Listed below are T cell receptor beta chains from one sample, sequenced in a study of human T cells and chemical hapten exposure. TCRdb re-derived calls from the RACE reads in MiXCR, one entry per CDR3 protein. The sample has over 45,000 distinct CDR3 sequences, roughly a tenth seen once; the top ten hold less than 15%. This specimen was whole blood, taken in connection with sensitization to the hapten diphenylcyclopropenone (DPC). The receptors were gathered from a woman in her forties with alopecia areata. Some clones in this sample may be carry-over from other donors' samples. Each CDR3 is given without its conserved first and last residue.

TRBJ2-7 | TRBV5-4 | ASSLGSVTYEQY
TRBJ2-1 | TRBV4-2 | ASSQDEAGGPYNEQF
TRBJ2-5 | TRBV6-2/TRBV6-3 | ASRLWTAETQY
TRBJ1-1 | TRBV12-3/TRBV12-4 | ASIVTNTEAF
TRBJ2-3 | TRBV28 | ASSLRGGLTDTQY
TRBJ2-3 | TRBV9 | ASSPRLGSTDTQY
TRBJ1-6 | TRBV6-1 | ASSEVRANSPLH
TRBJ2-7 | TRBV11-2 | ASSLGSGGADSYEQY
TRBJ2-6 | TRBV7-3 | ASSFGTSGLVLT
TRBJ1-2 | TRBV9 | ASSVGVQNYGYT
TRBJ2-3 | TRBV7-2 | ASSLARGGSTDTQY
TRBJ2-7 | TRBV28 | ASSPRGGSSHEQY
TRBJ2-7 | TRBV28 | ASRVTSGGARYEQY
TRBJ2-3 | TRBV6-4 | ASSESPGGAIDTQY
TRBJ2-7 | TRBV6-1 | ASSTTGYYEQY
TRBJ2-2 | TRBV9 | ASSVATSGELF
TRBJ2-4 | TRBV12-3/TRBV12-4 | ASSTPGTGTGGKNIQY
TRBJ1-1 | TRBV3-1 | ASSQDNPGTEAF
TRBJ2-5 | TRBV4-1 | ASSPEGSGPETQY
TRBJ2-7 | TRBV10-3 | AISEPTRTYEQY
TRBJ1-2 | TRBV29-1 | SVGDSNYGYT
TRBJ2-2 | TRBV7-9 | ASSLSGHTGELF
TRBJ1-2 | TRBV2 | ASSTDVNYGYT
TRBJ1-1 | TRBV16 | ASSLKRGNTEAF
TRBJ2-5 | TRBV5-5 | ASSSGTITETQY
TRBJ1-5 | TRBV20-1 | SSGQGNQPQH
TRBJ1-1 | TRBV18 | ASSPPGVNTEAF
TRBJ2-5 | TRBV10-3 | AISDGPDQETQY
TRBJ1-2 | TRBV20-1 | SARVGIVSYGYT
TRBJ2-1 | TRBV20-1 | SATAGATDNEQF
TRBJ2-7 | TRBV6-6 | ASSYRTGDYEQY
TRBJ1-1 | TRBV7-9 | ATKPPWVENTEAF
TRBJ1-2 | TRBV30 | AWSGIAGIGYGYT
TRBJ2-7 | TRBV9 | ASSDNRGLPSEQY